This is a list of T cell receptor beta chains from one sample in a study of T cell responses to AZD1222 COVID-19 vaccine. Assay used: immunoSEQ multiplex PCR; TCRdb lists only in-frame clones, some missing. The top ten hold 5.1% of the sample, which has around 150,000 clones, approximately 94% seen once. The sequenced sample was peripheral blood, obtained 28 days after the second AZD1222 dose. The source of these receptors is an adult who received the AZD1222 COVID-19 vaccine. Both conserved end residues are part of each CDR3. D genes are given only for firm matches. A row's size may be missing; if present it is once, few, many or a size class.

>TRBD1|once|TRBV5-1|TRBJ1-2
CASSLGTGTYGYTF
TGCGCCAGCAGCTTGGGGACAGGGACCTATGGCTACACCTTC
>NA|NA|TRBV7-9|TRBJ2-3
CASSRSTDTQYF
TGTGCCAGCAGCCGGAGCACAGATACGCAGTATTTT
>TRBD1|NA|TRBV28|TRBJ2-1
CASSNRDSHYNEQFF
TGTGCCAGCTCCAACCGGGACAGCCATTACAATGAGCAGTTCTTC
>NA|NA|TRBV7-2|TRBJ2-2
CASSPIWNTGELFF
TGTGCCAGCAGCCCCATATGGAACACCGGGGAGCTGTTTTTT
>TRBD1|NA|TRBV11-2|TRBJ2-5
CASSGAGGQGEGEETQYF
TGTGCCAGCAGCGGGGCGGGTGGACAGGGGGAAGGAGAAGAGACCCAGTACTTC
>TRBD2|few|TRBV3-1/TRBV3-2|TRBJ2-1
CASSLRTSGSSYNEQFF
TGTGCCAGCAGCCTCCGGACTAGCGGGAGCTCCTACAATGAGCAGTTCTTC
>NA|NA|TRBV7-9|TRBJ1-1
CASSLLTGRTEAFF
TGTGCCAGCAGCTTGTTGACAGGTAGGACTGAAGCTTTCTTT
>NA|NA|TRBV27|TRBJ1-5
CASSLEYSAGTWVNQPQHF
TGTGCCAGCAGTTTAGAATACTCCGCCGGGACCTGGGTGAATCAGCCCCAGCATTTT
>NA|once|TRBV6-5|TRBJ2-4
CASSKQPHLHIQYF
TGTGCCAGCAGCAAACAACCTCATTTACACATTCAGTACTTC
>NA|NA|TRBV2|TRBJ2-7
CASKPGTSLSYEQYF
TGTGCCAGCAAGCCCGGGACATCCTTATCCTACGAGCAGTACTTC
>NA|few|TRBV29-1|TRBJ2-1
CSVESYNEQFF
TGCAGCGTGGAAAGCTACAATGAGCAGTTCTTC
>NA|once|TRBV2|TRBJ1-2
CASSLQGADYGYTF
TGTGCCAGCAGTTTACAGGGAGCGGACTATGGCTACACCTTC
>NA|NA|TRBV27|TRBJ2-3
CASSFVGADTQYF
TGTGCCAGCAGTTTCGTAGGGGCAGATACGCAGTATTTT
>NA|NA|TRBV5-6|TRBJ1-2
CASSLTGIKANYGYTF
TGTGCCAGCAGCTTGACAGGGATTAAGGCTAACTATGGCTACACCTTC
>TRBD1|NA|TRBV7-6|TRBJ2-7
CASSAKDRVYYEQYF
TGTGCCAGCAGCGCGAAGGACAGGGTCTACTACGAGCAGTACTTC
>TRBD2|few|TRBV5-1|TRBJ2-7
CASSSGLAPSNDEQYF
TGCGCCAGCAGCTCGGGACTAGCGCCCTCGAACGACGAGCAGTACTTC
>TRBD2|NA|TRBV30|TRBJ2-7
CAWSRVAGFYEQYF
TGTGCCTGGAGTAGGGTAGCGGGGTTTTACGAGCAGTACTTC
>NA|NA|TRBV5-1|TRBJ2-1
CASSLDRGSSYNEQFF
TGCGCCAGCAGCTTGGATCGTGGAAGCTCCTACAATGAGCAGTTCTTC
>TRBD1|once|TRBV5-4|TRBJ1-5
CASSSQGGNQPQHF
TGTGCCAGCAGCTCTCAGGGGGGCAATCAGCCCCAGCATTTT
>TRBD1|few|TRBV7-9|TRBJ2-7
CASSSQTGGVPLLINEQYF
TGTGCCAGCAGTTCACAGACAGGGGGCGTTCCTCTCCTAATAAACGAGCAGTACTTC
>NA|NA|TRBV13|TRBJ2-2
CASSLLNVGGRRNTGELFF
TGTGCCAGCAGCTTACTGAATGTTGGGGGGAGGAGGAACACCGGGGAGCTGTTTTTT
>TRBD2|NA|TRBV6-1|TRBJ2-1
CASSERSVSSGRANEQFF
TGTGCCAGCAGTGAAAGGTCGGTGAGTAGCGGGAGGGCCAATGAGCAGTTCTTC
>NA|NA|TRBV6-4|TRBJ2-3
CASSDGSGTDTQYF
TGTGCCAGCAGTGACGGAAGCGGCACAGATACGCAGTATTTT
>NA|NA|TRBV7-3|TRBJ2-2
CASRPTSWGTGELFF
TGTGCCAGCAGACCGACATCTTGGGGCACCGGGGAGCTGTTTTTT
>TRBD2|NA|TRBV27|TRBJ2-2
CASSQGLAPTGELFF
TGTGCCAGCAGTCAGGGACTAGCGCCGACCGGGGAGCTGTTTTTT
>NA|NA|TRBV3-1/TRBV3-2|TRBJ2-3
CASSPSPIGTDTQYF
TGTGCCAGCAGCCCCTCGCCAATAGGGACAGATACGCAGTATTTT
>NA|NA|TRBV5-1|TRBJ1-2
CASSPGTNYGYTF
TGCGCCAGCAGTCCAGGCACTAACTATGGCTACACCTTC
>TRBD1|NA|TRBV6-5|TRBJ2-3
CASTFGTALTDTQYF
TGTGCCAGCACCTTCGGGACAGCCCTCACAGATACGCAGTATTTT
>NA|NA|TRBV10-3|TRBJ1-1
CAIRPENTEAFF
TGTGCCATCAGACCAGAGAACACTGAAGCTTTCTTT
>NA|NA|TRBV28|TRBJ2-7
CASSLSGPAYEQYF
TGTGCCAGCAGTTTGTCCGGGCCCGCCTACGAGCAGTACTTC
>NA|NA|TRBV28|TRBJ2-1
CASSPVDGREERREFF
TGTGCCAGCAGTCCCGTCGATGGGCGGGAAGAGCGTCGGGAGTTCTTC
>NA|NA|TRBV5-1|TRBJ2-7
CASSTRDTSYEQYF
TGCGCCAGCAGCACCCGGGACACCTCCTACGAGCAGTACTTC
>NA|once|TRBV3-1/TRBV3-2|TRBJ1-2
CASSGDGGKGYTF
TGTGCCAGCAGCGGGGACGGTGGAAAGGGCTACACCTTC
>NA|NA|TRBV4-3|TRBJ2-2
CASSRFGLAFSNTGELFF
TGCGCCAGCAGCCGGTTCGGGCTAGCTTTTTCGAACACCGGGGAGCTGTTTTTT
>TRBD1|NA|TRBV5-1|TRBJ2-2
CASSLLQGSTGELFF
TGCGCCAGCAGCTTGCTACAGGGGTCCACCGGGGAGCTGTTTTTT
>TRBD1|NA|TRBV4-3|TRBJ1-1
CASSQAAPYRGREAFF
TGCGCCAGCAGCCAGGCTGCCCCTTACAGGGGCAGGGAAGCTTTCTTT
>NA|NA|TRBV7-3|TRBJ2-3
CASSNLQGGKDTQYF
TGTGCCAGCAGCAATCTACAGGGTGGCAAGGATACGCAGTATTTT
>TRBD2|NA|TRBV7-9|TRBJ2-1
CASSPKTSGEYNEQFF
TGTGCCAGCAGCCCCAAAACTAGCGGAGAATACAATGAGCAGTTCTTC
>NA|once|TRBV21-1|TRBJ1-3
CASSKGSQRSGNTIYF
TGTGCCAGCAGCAAGGGCAGTCAACGCTCTGGAAACACCATATATTTT
>TRBD1|NA|TRBV5-4|TRBJ2-5
CASRFDRGETQYF
TGTGCCAGCAGATTCGACAGGGGTGAGACCCAGTACTTC
>NA|NA|TRBV2|TRBJ2-1
CAIVGYNEQFF
TGTGCAATCGTGGGCTACAATGAGCAGTTCTTC
>NA|NA|TRBV7-2|TRBJ2-3
CASSLGGQIADTQYF
TGTGCCAGCAGCTTAGGCGGACAGATTGCAGATACGCAGTATTTT
>NA|NA|TRBV5-1|TRBJ1-1
CASSLDRIEAFF
TGCGCCAGCAGCCTGGACCGGATAGAAGCTTTCTTT
>NA|NA|TRBV3-1/TRBV3-2|TRBJ1-4
CASSHAQGANEKLFF
TGTGCCAGCAGCCATGCACAGGGAGCTAATGAAAAACTGTTTTTT
>TRBD2|NA|TRBV3-1/TRBV3-2|TRBJ2-1
CASSRPSGSMGNEQFF
TGTGCCAGCAGCCGGCCTAGCGGGAGTATGGGGAATGAGCAGTTCTTC
>NA|NA|TRBV28|TRBJ2-2
CASRGGGTRELFF
TGTGCCAGCAGGGGAGGGGGCACCAGGGAGCTGTTTTTT
>NA|NA|TRBV6-5|TRBJ2-5
CASNAGSQIKETQYF
TGTGCCAGCAACGCAGGGTCACAGATTAAAGAGACCCAGTACTTC
>TRBD1|NA|TRBV28|TRBJ2-7
CASSSGTVKSEQYF
TGTGCCAGCAGTTCCGGGACAGTGAAGTCCGAGCAGTACTTC
>NA|NA|TRBV30|TRBJ1-1
CAWNRDVVWTEAFF
TGTGCCTGGAATAGGGACGTTGTGTGGACTGAAGCTTTCTTT
>NA|NA|TRBV28|TRBJ2-7
CASSAYYEQYF
TGTGCCAGCAGTGCGTACTACGAGCAGTACTTC